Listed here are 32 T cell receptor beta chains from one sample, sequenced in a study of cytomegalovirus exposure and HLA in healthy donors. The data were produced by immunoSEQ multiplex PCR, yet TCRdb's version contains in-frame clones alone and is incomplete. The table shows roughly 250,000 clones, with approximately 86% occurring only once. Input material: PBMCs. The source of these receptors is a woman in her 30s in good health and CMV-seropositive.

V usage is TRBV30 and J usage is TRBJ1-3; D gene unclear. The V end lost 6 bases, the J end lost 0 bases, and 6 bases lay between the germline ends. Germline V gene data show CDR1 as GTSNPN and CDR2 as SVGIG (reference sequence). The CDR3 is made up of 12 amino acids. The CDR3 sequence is CACEPSGNTIYF. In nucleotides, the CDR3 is TGTGCCTGCGAGCCCTCTGGAAACACCATATATTTT. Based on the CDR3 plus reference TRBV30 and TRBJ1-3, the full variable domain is SQTIHQWPATLVQPVGSPLSLECTVEGTSNPNLYWYRQAAGRGLQLLFYSVGIGQISSEVPQNLSASRPQDRQFILSSKKLLLSDSGFYLCACEPSGNTIYFGEGSWLTVV.

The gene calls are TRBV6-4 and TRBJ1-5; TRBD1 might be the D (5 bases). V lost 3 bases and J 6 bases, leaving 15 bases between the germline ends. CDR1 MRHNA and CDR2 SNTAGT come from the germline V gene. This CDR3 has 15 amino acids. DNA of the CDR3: TGTGCCAGCAGTGAAATCTGGGGGGTAGGTCAGCCCCAGCATTTT. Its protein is CASSEIWGVGQPQHF.

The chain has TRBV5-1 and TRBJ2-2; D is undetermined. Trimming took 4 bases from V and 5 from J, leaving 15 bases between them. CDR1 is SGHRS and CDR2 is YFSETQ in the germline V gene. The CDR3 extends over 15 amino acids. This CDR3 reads CASSLNGPGTGELFF. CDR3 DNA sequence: TGCGCCAGCAGCCTGAACGGTCCCGGGACCGGGGAGCTGTTTTTT.

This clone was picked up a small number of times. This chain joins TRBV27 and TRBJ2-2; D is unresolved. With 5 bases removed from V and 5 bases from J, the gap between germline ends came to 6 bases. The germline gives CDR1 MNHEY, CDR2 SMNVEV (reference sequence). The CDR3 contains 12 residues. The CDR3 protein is CASSLQTGELFF. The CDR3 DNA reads TGTGCCAGCAGTCTGCAGACCGGGGAGCTGTTTTTT.

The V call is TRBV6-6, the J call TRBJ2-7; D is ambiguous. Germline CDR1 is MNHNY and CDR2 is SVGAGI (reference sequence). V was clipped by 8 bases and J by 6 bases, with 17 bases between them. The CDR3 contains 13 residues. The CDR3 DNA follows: TGTGCCAGCCGGTTCTCCGAAATTCCCGAGCAGTACTTC. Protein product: CASRFSEIPEQYF.

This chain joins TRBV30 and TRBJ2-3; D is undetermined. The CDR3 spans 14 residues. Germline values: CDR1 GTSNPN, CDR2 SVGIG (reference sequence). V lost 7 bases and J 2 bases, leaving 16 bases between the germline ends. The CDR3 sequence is CALSSNTPTDTQYF. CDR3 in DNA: TGTGCCTTATCAAGCAATACTCCCACAGATACGCAGTATTTT.

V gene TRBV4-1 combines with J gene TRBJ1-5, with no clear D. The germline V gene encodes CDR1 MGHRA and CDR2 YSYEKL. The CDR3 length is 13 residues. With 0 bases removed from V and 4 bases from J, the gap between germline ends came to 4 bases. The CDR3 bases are TGCGCCAGCAGCCAAGACCGTAATCAGCCCCAGCATTTT. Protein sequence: CASSQDRNQPQHF.

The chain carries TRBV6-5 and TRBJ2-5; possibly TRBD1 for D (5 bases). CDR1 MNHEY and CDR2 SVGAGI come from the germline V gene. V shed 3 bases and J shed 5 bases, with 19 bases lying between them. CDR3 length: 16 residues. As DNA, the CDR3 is TGTGCCAGCAGTTATATGATGGGGCAGGGTTCCGAGACCCAGTACTTC. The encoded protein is CASSYMMGQGSETQYF.

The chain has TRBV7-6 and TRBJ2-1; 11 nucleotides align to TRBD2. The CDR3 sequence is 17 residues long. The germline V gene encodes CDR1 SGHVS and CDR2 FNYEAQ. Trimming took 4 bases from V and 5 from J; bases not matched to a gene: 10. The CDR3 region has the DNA TGTGCCAGCAGCTATAGTACTAGCGGGAGTTTCCACAATGAGCAGTTCTTC. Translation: CASSYSTSGSFHNEQFF.

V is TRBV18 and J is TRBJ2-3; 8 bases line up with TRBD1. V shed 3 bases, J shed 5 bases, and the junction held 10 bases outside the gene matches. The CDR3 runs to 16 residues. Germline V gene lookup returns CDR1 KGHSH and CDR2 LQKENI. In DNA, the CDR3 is TGTGCCAGCTCACCCAACGGCAGGGGGCGGGAAGATACGCAGTATTTT. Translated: CASSPNGRGREDTQYF.

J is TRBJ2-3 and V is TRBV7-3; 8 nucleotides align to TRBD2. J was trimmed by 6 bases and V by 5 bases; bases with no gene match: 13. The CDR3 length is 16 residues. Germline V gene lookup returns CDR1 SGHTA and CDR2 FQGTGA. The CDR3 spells CASSLSRLASQDTQYF. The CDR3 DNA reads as TGTGCCAGCAGCCTGTCAAGACTAGCGTCGCAGGATACGCAGTATTTT.

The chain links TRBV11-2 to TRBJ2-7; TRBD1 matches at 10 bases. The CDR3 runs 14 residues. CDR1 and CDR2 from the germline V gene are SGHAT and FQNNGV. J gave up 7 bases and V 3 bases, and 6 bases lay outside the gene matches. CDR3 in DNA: TGTGCCAGCAGCTTTTCCGGGACAGGGGAAGAGCAGTACTTC. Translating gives CASSFSGTGEEQYF.

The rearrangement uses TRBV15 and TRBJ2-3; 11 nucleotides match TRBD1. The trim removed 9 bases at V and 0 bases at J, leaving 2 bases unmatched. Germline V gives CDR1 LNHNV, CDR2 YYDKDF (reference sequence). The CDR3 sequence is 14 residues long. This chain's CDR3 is CATGQGGSTDTQYF. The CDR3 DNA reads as TGTGCCACGGGACAGGGGGGTAGCACAGATACGCAGTATTTT.

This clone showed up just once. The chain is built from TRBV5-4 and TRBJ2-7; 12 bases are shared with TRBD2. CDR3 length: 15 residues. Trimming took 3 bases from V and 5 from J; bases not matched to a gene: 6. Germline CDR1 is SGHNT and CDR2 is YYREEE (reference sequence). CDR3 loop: CASSSPRTSGDEQYF. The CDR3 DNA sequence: TGTGCCAGCAGCTCACCTAGGACTAGCGGGGACGAGCAGTACTTC.

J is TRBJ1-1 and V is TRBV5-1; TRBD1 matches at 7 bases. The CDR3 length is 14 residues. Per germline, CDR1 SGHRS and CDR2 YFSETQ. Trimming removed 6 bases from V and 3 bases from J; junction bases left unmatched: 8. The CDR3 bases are TGCGCCAGCACCGAACAGGGGCCGGACACTGAAGCTTTCTTT. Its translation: CASTEQGPDTEAFF.

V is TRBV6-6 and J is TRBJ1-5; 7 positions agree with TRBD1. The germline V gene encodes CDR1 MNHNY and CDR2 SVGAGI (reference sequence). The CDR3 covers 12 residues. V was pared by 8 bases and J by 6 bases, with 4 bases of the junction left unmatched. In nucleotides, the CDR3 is TGTGCCAGCCGCAGGGGGGCTCAGCCCCAGCATTTT. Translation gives CASRRGAQPQHF.

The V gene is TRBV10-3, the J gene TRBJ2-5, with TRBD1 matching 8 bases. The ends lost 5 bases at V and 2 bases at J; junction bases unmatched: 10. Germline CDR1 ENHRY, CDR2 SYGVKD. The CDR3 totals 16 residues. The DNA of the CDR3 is TGTGCCATCAGTACCCCGACAGGGGTGGGGCAAGAGACCCAGTACTTC. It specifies CAISTPTGVGQETQYF.

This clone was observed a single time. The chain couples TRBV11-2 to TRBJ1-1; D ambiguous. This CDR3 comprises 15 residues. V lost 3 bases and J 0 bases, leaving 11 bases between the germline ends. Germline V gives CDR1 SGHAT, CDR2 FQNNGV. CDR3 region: CASSFSSVMNTEAFF. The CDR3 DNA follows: TGTGCCAGCAGCTTCTCATCGGTAATGAACACTGAAGCTTTCTTT.

The CDR3 nucleotides are TGTGCCAGCAGCTACCATCCCTTGGGGTGGCGGGAGGGACTTGAGTGGGCCAACGTCCTGACTTTC. It codes for CASSYHPLGWREGLEWANVLTF. The chain links TRBV7-3 to TRBJ2-6; 9 nucleotides align to TRBD2. Germline values: CDR1 SGHTA, CDR2 FQGTGA. The CDR3 runs 22 residues. Trimming removed 4 bases from V and 5 bases from J; junction bases left unmatched: 24.

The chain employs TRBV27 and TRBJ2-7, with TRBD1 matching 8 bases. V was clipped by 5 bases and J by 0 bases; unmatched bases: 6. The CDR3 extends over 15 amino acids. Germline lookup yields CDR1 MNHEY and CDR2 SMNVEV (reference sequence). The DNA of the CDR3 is TGTGCCAGCAGTCCGCGACAGGGGAGCTCCTACGAGCAGTACTTC. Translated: CASSPRQGSSYEQYF.

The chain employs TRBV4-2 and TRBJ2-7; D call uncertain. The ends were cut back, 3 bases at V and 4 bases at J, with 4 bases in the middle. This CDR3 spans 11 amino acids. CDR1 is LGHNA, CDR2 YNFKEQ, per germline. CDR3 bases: TGTGCCAGCAGCCAGACATACGAGCAGTACTTC. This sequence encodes CASSQTYEQYF.

The CDR3 loop is CASSRDLGTAAYEQYF. The CDR3 region has the DNA TGTGCCAGCAGCCGCGATCTAGGGACAGCAGCCTACGAGCAGTACTTC. The chain combines TRBV7-2 with TRBJ2-7; 7 nucleotides line up with TRBD1. Unmatched junction bases numbered 12, after V lost 5 bases and J lost 2 bases. The CDR3 length is 16 residues. Germline values: CDR1 SGHTA, CDR2 FQGNSA.

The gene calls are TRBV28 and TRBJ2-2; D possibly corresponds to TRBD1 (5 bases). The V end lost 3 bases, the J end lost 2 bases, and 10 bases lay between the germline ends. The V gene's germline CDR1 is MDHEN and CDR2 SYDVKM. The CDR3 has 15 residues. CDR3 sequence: CASSLRRGNTGELFF. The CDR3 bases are TGTGCCAGCAGTTTGAGAAGGGGTAACACCGGGGAGCTGTTTTTT.

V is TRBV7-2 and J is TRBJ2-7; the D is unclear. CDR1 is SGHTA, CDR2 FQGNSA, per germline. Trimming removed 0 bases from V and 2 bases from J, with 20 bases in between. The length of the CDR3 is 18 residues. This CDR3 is CASSLASVVTRSTYEQYF. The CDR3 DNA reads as TGTGCCAGCAGCTTAGCTTCCGTCGTTACGAGATCCACCTACGAGCAGTACTTC.

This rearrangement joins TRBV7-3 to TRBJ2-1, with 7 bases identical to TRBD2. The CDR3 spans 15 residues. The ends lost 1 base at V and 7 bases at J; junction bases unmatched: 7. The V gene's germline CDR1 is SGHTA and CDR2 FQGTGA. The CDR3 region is CASSLSGLGGNEQFF. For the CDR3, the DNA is TGTGCCAGCAGCTTAAGTGGCCTCGGGGGGAATGAGCAGTTCTTC.

CDR3 amino acids: CATEAREGDTEAFF. Written as DNA, the CDR3 is TGTGCCACAGAGGCCAGGGAAGGCGACACTGAAGCTTTCTTT. This chain joins TRBV5-5 and TRBJ1-1; possible D gene TRBD1, 5 bases. Between the trimmed V and J ends, which lost 9 bases and 3 bases, there was a span of 18 bases. The CDR3 is 14 amino acids. CDR1 and CDR2 from the germline V gene are SGHKS and YYEKEE (reference sequence).

CDR3 nucleotides: TGTGCCAGCAGTGAAAACCCGGACAGGGGATACGAGCAGTACTTC. Its protein is CASSENPDRGYEQYF. This chain uses TRBV6-1 with TRBJ2-7, with 9 bases fitting TRBD1. CDR1 and CDR2 (germline): MNHNS, SASEGT. V shed 2 bases and J 4 bases; nucleotides not matched to a gene: 6. The CDR3 length is 15 residues.

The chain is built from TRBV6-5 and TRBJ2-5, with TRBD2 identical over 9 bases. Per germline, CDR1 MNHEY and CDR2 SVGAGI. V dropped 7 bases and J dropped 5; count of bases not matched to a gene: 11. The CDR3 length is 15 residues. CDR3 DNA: TGTGCCAGCACCGAGTGGGCCAGCGGGAGGGAGACCCAGTACTTC. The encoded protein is CASTEWASGRETQYF.

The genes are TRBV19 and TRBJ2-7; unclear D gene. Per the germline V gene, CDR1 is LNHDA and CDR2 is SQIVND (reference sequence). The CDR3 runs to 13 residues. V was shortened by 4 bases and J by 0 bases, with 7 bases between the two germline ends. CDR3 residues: CASSTPSSYEQYF. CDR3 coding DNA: TGTGCCAGTAGTACCCCGAGCTCCTACGAGCAGTACTTC.

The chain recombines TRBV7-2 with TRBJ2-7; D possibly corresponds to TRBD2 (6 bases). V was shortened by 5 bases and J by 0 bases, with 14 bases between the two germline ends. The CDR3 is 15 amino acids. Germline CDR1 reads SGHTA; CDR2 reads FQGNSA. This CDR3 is CASSSPGLSSYEQYF. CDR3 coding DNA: TGTGCCAGCAGCAGCCCGGGACTCAGCTCCTACGAGCAGTACTTC.

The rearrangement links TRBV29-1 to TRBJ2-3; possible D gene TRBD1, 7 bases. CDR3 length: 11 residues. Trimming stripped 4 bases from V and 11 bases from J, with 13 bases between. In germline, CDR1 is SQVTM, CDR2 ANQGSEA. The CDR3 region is CSVVRQGGQYF. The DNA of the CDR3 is TGCAGCGTTGTAAGACAGGGAGGGCAGTATTTT.

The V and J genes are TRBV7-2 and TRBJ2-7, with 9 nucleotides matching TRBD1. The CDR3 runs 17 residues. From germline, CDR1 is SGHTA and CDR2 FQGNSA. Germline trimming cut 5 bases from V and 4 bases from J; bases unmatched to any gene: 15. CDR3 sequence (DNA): TGTGCCAGCAGCCGACAGGGGGGGGCCCAGATAGGTTACGAGCAGTACTTC. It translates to CASSRQGGAQIGYEQYF.